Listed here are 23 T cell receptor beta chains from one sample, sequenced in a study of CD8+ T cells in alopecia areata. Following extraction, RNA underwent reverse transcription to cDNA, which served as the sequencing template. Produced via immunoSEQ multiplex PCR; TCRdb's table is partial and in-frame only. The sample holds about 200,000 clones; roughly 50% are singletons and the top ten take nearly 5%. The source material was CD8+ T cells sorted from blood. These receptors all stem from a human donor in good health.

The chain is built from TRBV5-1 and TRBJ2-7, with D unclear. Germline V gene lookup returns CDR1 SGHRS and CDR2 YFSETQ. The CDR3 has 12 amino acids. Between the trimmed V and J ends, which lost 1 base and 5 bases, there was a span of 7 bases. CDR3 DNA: TGCGCCAGCAGCTTGTTTGGGAACGAGCAGTACTTC. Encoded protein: CASSLFGNEQYF.

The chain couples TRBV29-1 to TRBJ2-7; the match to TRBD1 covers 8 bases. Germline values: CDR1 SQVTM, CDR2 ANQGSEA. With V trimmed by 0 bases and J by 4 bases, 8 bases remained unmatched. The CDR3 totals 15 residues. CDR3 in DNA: TGCAGCGTTGAAGATCCCCGACAGGGGAGGTACGAGCAGTACTTC. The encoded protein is CSVEDPRQGRYEQYF.

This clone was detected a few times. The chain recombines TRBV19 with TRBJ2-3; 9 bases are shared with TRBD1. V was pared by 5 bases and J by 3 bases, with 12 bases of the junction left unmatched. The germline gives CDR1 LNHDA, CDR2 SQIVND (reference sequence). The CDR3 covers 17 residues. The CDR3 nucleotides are TGTGCCAGTAGTGCCGGGACAGGGTCGATCCAAACAGATACGCAGTATTTT. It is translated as CASSAGTGSIQTDTQYF.

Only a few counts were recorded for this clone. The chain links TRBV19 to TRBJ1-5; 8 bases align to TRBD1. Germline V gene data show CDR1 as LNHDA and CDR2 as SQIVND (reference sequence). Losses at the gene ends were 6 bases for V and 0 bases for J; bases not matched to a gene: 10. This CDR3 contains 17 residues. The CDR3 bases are TGTGCCAGTAGCCAAGGGACAGGAGATTATAGCAATCAGCCCCAGCATTTT. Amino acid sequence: CASSQGTGDYSNQPQHF.

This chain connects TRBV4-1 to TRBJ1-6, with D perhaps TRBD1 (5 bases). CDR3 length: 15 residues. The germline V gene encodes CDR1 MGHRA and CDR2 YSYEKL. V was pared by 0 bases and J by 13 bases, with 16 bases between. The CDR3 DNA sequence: TGCGCCAGCAGCCAAGATCATCTCGGGGGGTCCCCCCTCCACTTT. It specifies CASSQDHLGGSPLHF.

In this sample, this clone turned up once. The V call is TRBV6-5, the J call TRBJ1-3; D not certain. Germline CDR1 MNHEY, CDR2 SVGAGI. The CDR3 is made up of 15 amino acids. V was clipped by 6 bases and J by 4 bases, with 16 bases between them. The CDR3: CASRPTPMAGNTIYF. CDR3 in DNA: TGTGCCAGCAGACCTACTCCTATGGCGGGAAACACCATATATTTT.

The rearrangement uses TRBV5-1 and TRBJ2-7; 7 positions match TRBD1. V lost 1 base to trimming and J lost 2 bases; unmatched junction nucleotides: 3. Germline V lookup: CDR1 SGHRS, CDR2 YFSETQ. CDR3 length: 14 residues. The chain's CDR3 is CASSLNRGPYEQYF. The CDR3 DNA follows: TGCGCCAGCAGCTTGAACAGGGGTCCCTACGAGCAGTACTTC.

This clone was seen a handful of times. CDR3 DNA sequence: TGTGCCAGCATTGGGCAGGGGAGCGCCATTCAGTACTTC. Amino acid sequence: CASIGQGSAIQYF. This chain links TRBV7-9 with TRBJ2-4; perhaps TRBD1 as D (6 bases). Trimming cost V 7 bases and J 9 bases, with 16 bases left between them. From germline, CDR1 is SEHNR and CDR2 FQNEAQ (reference sequence). The CDR3 loop spans 13 amino acids.

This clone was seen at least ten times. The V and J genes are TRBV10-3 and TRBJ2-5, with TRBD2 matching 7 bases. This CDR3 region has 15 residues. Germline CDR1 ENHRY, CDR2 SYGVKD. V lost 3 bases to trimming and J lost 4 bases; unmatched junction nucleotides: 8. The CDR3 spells CAISESRGTVETQYF. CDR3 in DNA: TGTGCCATCAGTGAATCGCGGGGGACGGTAGAGACCCAGTACTTC.

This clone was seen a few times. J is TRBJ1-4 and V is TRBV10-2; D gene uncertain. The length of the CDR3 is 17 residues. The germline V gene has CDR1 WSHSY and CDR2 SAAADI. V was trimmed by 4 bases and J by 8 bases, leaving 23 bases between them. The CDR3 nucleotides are TGCGCCAGCAGTGCCCGTCTTGGGGTAGGGAGCTTCGAAAAACTGTTTTTT. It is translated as CASSARLGVGSFEKLFF.

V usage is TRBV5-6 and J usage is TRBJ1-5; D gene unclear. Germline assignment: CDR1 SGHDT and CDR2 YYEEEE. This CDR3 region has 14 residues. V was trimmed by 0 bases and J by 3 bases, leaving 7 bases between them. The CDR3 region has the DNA TGTGCCAGCAGCTTGGCAGCCTTCAATCAGCCCCAGCATTTT. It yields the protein CASSLAAFNQPQHF.

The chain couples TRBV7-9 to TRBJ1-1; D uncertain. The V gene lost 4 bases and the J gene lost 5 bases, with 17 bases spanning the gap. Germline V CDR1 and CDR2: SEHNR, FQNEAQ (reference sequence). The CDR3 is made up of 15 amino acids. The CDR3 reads CASSSGLGEFTEAFF. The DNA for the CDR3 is TGTGCCAGCAGCTCGGGCCTCGGGGAATTTACTGAAGCTTTCTTT.

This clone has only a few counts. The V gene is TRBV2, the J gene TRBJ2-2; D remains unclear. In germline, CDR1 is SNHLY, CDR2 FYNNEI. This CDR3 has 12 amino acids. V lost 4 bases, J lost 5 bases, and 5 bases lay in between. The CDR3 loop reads CASSGSTGELFF. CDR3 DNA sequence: TGTGCCAGCAGTGGGAGTACCGGGGAGCTGTTTTTT. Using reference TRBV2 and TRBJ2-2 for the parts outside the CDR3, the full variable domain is EPEVTQTPSHQVTQMGQEVILRCVPISNHLYFYWYRQILGQKVEFLVSFYNNEISEKSEIFDDQFSVERPDGSNFTLKIRSTKLEDSAMYFCASSGSTGELFFGEGSRLTVL.

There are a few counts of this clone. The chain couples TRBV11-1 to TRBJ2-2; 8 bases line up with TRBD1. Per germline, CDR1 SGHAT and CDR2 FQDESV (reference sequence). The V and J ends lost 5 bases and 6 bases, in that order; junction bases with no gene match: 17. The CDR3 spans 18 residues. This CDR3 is CASSPIRGTGGYPGELFF. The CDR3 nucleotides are TGTGCCAGCAGCCCAATCCGGGGTACAGGGGGGTATCCCGGGGAGCTGTTTTTT.

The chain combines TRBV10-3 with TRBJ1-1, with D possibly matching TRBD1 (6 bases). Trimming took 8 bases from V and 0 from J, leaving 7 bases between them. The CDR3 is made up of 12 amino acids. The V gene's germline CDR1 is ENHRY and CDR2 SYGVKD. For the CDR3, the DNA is TGTGCCATCGGGGGCTTGAACACTGAAGCTTTCTTT. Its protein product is CAIGGLNTEAFF.

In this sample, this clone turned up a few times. As DNA, the CDR3 is TGTGCCAGTAGCGACCGTGCGGGGCCGGAGACCCAGTACTTC. Translation gives CASSDRAGPETQYF. The chain joins TRBV19 to TRBJ2-5, with D possibly TRBD2 on 6 matching bases. CDR1 LNHDA and CDR2 SQIVND come from the germline V gene (reference sequence). Trimming took off 6 bases at V and 5 bases at J, with 16 bases between the two ends. CDR3 length: 14 residues. Filled out from reference TRBV19 and TRBJ2-5, the complete variable domain reads DGGITQSPKYLFRKEGQNVTLSCEQNLNHDAMYWYRQDPGQGLRLIYYSQIVNDFQKGDIAEGYSVSREKKESFPLTVTSAQKNPTAFYLCASSDRAGPETQYFGPGTRLLVL.

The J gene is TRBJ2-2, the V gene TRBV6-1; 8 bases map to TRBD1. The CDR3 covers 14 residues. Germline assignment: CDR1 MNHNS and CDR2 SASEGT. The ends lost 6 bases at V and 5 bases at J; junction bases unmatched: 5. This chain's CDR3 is CASRDRGITGELFF. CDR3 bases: TGTGCCAGCAGAGACAGGGGAATAACCGGGGAGCTGTTTTTT.

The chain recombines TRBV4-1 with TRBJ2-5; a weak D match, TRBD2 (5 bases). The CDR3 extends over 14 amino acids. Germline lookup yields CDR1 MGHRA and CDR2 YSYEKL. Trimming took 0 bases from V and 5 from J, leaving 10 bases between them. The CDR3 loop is CASSQDPRGETQYF. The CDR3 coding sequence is TGCGCCAGCAGCCAAGATCCCCGCGGGGAGACCCAGTACTTC.

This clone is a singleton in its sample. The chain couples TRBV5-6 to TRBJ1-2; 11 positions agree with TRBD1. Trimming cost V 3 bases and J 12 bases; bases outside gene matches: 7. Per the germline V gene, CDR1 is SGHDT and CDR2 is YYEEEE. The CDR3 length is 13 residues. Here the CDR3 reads CASSSGTGGVHTF. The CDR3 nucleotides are TGTGCCAGCAGCTCCGGGACAGGGGGAGTCCACACCTTC.

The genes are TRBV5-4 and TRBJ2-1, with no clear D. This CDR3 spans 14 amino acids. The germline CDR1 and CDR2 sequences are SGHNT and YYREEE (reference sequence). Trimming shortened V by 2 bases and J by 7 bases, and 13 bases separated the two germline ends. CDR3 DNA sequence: TGTGCCAGCAGCTTAACTCCCACCGGTAATGAGCAGTTCTTC. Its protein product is CASSLTPTGNEQFF.

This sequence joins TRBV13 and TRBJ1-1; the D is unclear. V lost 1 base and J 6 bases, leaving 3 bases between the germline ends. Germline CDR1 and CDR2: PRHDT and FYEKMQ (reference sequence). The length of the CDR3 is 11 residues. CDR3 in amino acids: CASSLAPEAFF. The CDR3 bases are TGTGCCAGCAGCTTAGCGCCTGAAGCTTTCTTT.

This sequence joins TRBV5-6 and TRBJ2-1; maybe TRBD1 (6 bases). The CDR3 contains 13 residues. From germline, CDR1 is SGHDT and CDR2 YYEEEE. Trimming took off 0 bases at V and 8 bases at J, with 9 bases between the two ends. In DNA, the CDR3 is TGTGCCAGCAGCTTGGGGACAGTCGATGAGCAGTTCTTC. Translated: CASSLGTVDEQFF.

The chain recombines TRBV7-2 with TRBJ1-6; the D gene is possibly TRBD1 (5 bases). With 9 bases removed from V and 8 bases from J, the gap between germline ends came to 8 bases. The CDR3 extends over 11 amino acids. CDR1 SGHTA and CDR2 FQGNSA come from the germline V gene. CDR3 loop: CASRGYSPLHF. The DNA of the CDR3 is TGTGCCAGTAGGGGTTATTCACCCCTCCACTTT.